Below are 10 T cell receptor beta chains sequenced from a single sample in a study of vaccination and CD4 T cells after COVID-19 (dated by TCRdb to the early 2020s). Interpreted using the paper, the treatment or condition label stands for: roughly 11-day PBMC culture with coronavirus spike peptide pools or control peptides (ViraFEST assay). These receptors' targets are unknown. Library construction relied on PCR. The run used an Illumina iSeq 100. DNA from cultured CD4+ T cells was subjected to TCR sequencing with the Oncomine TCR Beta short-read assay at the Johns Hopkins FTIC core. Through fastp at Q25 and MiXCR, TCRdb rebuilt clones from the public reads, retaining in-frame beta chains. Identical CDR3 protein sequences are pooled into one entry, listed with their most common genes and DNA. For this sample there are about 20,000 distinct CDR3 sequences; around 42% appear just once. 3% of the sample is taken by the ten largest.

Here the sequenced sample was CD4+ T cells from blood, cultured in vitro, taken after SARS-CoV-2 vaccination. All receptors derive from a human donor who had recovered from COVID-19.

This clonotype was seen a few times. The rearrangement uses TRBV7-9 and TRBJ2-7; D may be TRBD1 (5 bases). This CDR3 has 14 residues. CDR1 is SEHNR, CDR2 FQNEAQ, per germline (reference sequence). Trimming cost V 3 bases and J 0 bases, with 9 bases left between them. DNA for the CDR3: TGTGCCAGCAGCTTCCAGGGTAGCTCCTACGAGCAGTACTTC. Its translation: CASSFQGSSYEQYF.

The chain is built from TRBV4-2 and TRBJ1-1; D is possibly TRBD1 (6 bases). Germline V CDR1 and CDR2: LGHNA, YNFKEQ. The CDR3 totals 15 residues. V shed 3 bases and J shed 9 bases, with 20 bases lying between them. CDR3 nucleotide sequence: TGTGCCAGCAGCCAGGGGGGCAATTCGCCGGAAAAAGCTTTCTTT. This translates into CASSQGGNSPEKAFF.

The CDR3 is CSARDPSSGGAYNEQFF. CDR3 nucleotides: TGCAGTGCTAGAGATCCGAGTAGCGGGGGGGCCTACAATGAGCAGTTCTTC. The chain uses TRBV20-1 and TRBJ2-1, with 11 bases aligning to TRBD2. Germline CDR1 reads DFQATT; CDR2 reads SNEGSKA (reference sequence). CDR3 length equals 17 residues. With V trimmed by 0 bases and J by 2 bases, 6 bases remained unmatched.

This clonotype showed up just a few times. Here the CDR3 DNA reads TGTGCCAGCAGTGCGGAGAATGAGCAGTTCTTC. Its protein is CASSAENEQFF. The rearrangement joins TRBV2 to TRBJ2-1; no reliable D call. In germline, CDR1 is SNHLY, CDR2 FYNNEI. The CDR3 spans 11 residues. Trimming removed 4 bases from V and 7 bases from J, with 5 bases in between.

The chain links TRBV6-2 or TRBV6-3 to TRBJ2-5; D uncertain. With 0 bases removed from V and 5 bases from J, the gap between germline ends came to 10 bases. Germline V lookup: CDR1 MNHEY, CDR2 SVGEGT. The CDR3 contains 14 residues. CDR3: CASSYSGHSETQYF. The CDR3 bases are TGTGCCAGCAGTTACTCGGGTCACTCCGAGACCCAGTACTTC.

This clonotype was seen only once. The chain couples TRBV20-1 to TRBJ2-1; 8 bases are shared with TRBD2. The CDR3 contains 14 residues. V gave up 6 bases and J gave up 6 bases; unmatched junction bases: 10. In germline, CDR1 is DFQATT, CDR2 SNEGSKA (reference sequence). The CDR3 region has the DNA TGCAGTGCACCCCGGGGGGGATCTTCCAATGAGCAGTTCTTC. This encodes CSAPRGGSSNEQFF.

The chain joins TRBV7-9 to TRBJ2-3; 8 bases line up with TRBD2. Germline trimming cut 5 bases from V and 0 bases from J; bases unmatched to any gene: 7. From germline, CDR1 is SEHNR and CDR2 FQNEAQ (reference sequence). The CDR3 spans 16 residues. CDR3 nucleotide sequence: TGTGCCAGCAGCCCTGGGCGGGGGGCTAGCACAGATACGCAGTATTTT. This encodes CASSPGRGASTDTQYF.

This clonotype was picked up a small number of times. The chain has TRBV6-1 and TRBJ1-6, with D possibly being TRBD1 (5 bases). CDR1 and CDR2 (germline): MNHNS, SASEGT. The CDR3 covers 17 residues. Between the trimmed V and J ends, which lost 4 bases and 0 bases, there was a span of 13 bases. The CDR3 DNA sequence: TGTGCCAGCAGTGGCGGGACTCTGAGCTCCTATAATTCACCCCTCCACTTT. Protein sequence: CASSGGTLSSYNSPLHF.

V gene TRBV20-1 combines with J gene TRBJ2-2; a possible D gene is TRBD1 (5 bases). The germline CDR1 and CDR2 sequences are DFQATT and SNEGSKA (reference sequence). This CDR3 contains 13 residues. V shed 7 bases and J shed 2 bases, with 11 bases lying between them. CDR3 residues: CSGQGGNTGELFF. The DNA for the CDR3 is TGCAGTGGCCAGGGCGGAAACACCGGGGAGCTGTTTTTT.

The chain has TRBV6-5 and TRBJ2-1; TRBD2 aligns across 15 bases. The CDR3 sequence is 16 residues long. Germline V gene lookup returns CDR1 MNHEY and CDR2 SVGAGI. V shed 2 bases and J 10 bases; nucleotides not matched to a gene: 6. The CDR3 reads CASSYRTSGRAVEQFF. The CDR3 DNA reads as TGTGCCAGCAGTTACAGGACTAGCGGGAGGGCCGTCGAGCAGTTCTTC.